Shown below are 23 T cell receptor beta chains from a single sample sequenced in a study of Graves' ophthalmopathy and Graves' hyperthyroidism. Amplification of TCR beta CDR3 regions used RNA transcripts. After a first-round RT-PCR with HTBI primers, a second-round multiplex PCR was run. From the multiplex PCR reads, TCRdb called clonotypes with MiXCR, one entry per CDR3 protein. The table has approximately 1.2 million distinct CDR3 sequences, less than 45% seen once. Source material: peripheral blood or thyroid tissue (not recorded which). The source of these receptors is an adult man with Graves' hyperthyroidism.

To note about this clonotype: The missing conserved phenylalanine or tryptophan at the end of this CDR3 makes a read error likely. Because the CDR3's place on the DNA is in doubt, the DNA is left out and the CDR3 is given as listed by TCRdb. The chain has TRBV9 and TRBJ2-2; the table's D call, TRBD2, has no DNA check behind it. The CDR3 has 15 residues if both end residues are counted. The germline CDR1 and CDR2 sequences are SGDLS and YYNGEE. The chain's CDR3 is CASSDGLVEHRGAEN.

The J gene is TRBJ2-7, the V gene TRBV29-1, with 11 bases matching TRBD1. The V gene's germline CDR1 is SQVTM and CDR2 ANQGSEA. Germline trimming cut 7 bases from V and 6 bases from J; bases unmatched to any gene: 11. The CDR3 covers 14 residues. The DNA for the CDR3 is TGCAGCGCGAACCTGTCCGGACAGGGGGCCGAGCAGTACTTC. It specifies CSANLSGQGAEQYF.

This clonotype showed up just a few times. The rearrangement links TRBV19 to TRBJ2-6; possibly TRBD1 for D (6 bases). Germline V gene data show CDR1 as LNHDA and CDR2 as SQIVND (reference sequence). V lost 9 bases to trimming and J lost 5 bases, with 20 bases between them. The length of the CDR3 is 16 residues. Written as DNA, the CDR3 is TGTGCCAGCAGCCCCCACACAGGGATCAGGGCCAACGTCCTGACTTTC. As protein: CASSPHTGIRANVLTF.

There are many counts of this clonotype. The V gene is TRBV7-2, the J gene TRBJ1-6, with D unresolved. This CDR3 has 12 residues. V lost 4 bases and J lost 9, with 7 bases in between. From germline, CDR1 is SGHTA and CDR2 FQGNSA. CDR3 nucleotides: TGTGCCAGCAGCTCCGTTCGTTCACCCCTCCACTTT. Translating it yields CASSSVRSPLHF.

This clonotype has at least ten counts. The chain has TRBV7-2 and TRBJ1-3; D unclear. The CDR3 is made up of 16 amino acids. Trimming pared 5 bases from V and 0 bases from J, leaving 14 bases between. In germline, CDR1 is SGHTA, CDR2 FQGNSA. CDR3 protein: CASSPSSWFSGNTIYF. CDR3 DNA: TGTGCCAGCAGCCCATCTTCGTGGTTCTCTGGAAACACCATATATTTT.

This clonotype was counted a few times. The rearrangement links TRBV12-3 or TRBV12-4 to TRBJ1-5, with D hard to call. V was shortened by 5 bases and J by 0 bases, with 26 bases between the two germline ends. The CDR3 has 20 residues. The DNA for the CDR3 is TGTGCCAGCAGTGTCCGAAAGGGCGCAGGCCAGCTGTATAGCAATCAGCCCCAGCATTTT. Translating gives CASSVRKGAGQLYSNQPQHF.

A few counts support this clonotype. This rearrangement joins TRBV27 to TRBJ1-2; 7 nucleotides align to TRBD1. Trimming at V came to 5 bases and at J to 6 bases, leaving 6 bases not matched to a gene. Germline values: CDR1 MNHEY, CDR2 SMNVEV (reference sequence). This CDR3 comprises 13 residues. The CDR3 DNA sequence: TGTGCCAGCAGTAGACAGGGATTCAATGGCTACACCTTC. It codes for CASSRQGFNGYTF.

The table lists this clonotype with many counts. The chain carries TRBV15 and TRBJ1-1, with a possible D match to TRBD1 (5 bases). The CDR3 is 14 amino acids. Between the trimmed V and J ends, which lost 2 bases and 0 bases, there was a span of 7 bases. Germline-derived CDR1 and CDR2 are LNHNV and YYDKDF (reference sequence). DNA for the CDR3: TGTGCCACCAGCAGAAGACAGCTGAACACTGAAGCTTTCTTT. Its protein is CATSRRQLNTEAFF.

This clonotype was counted at least ten times. The chain links TRBV7-9 to TRBJ1-1; D not resolved. The V gene's germline CDR1 is SEHNR and CDR2 FQNEAQ (reference sequence). V shed 5 bases and J shed 6 bases, with 10 bases lying between them. The CDR3 is 12 residues long. The CDR3 nucleotides read TGTGCCAGCAGCCCCCCAATCCCTGAAGCTTTCTTT. As protein: CASSPPIPEAFF.

This clonotype has a handful of counts. The rearrangement uses TRBV20-1 and TRBJ1-2; 9 bases fit TRBD1. From germline, CDR1 is DFQATT and CDR2 SNEGSKA (reference sequence). V trimming: 0 bases; J trimming: 8 bases; junction bases outside the gene matches: 10. The CDR3 covers 15 residues. The CDR3 loop is CSARDSDRGVWGYTF. The CDR3 bases are TGCAGTGCTAGAGATTCAGACAGGGGGGTGTGGGGCTACACCTTC.

The table lists this clonotype with a few counts. V is TRBV19 and J is TRBJ1-1; no clear D. The CDR3 runs to 11 residues. CDR1 is LNHDA, CDR2 SQIVND, per germline (reference sequence). Trimming shortened V by 10 bases and J by 5 bases, and 11 bases separated the two germline ends. The CDR3 coding sequence is TGTGCCACCCTAGTAGAGACTGAAGCTTTCTTT. It specifies CATLVETEAFF.

The chain links TRBV9 to TRBJ2-5, with 14 bases lining up with TRBD2. V gave up 4 bases and J gave up 5 bases; unmatched junction bases: 10. The length of the CDR3 is 17 residues. Germline V gives CDR1 SGDLS, CDR2 YYNGEE. In DNA, the CDR3 is TGTGCCAGCAGCCCCGAGGGGACTAGCGGGAGCGGGGAGACCCAGTACTTC. Its protein product is CASSPEGTSGSGETQYF. The variable domain in full, with the rest retrieved from reference TRBV9 and TRBJ2-5, is DSGVTQTPKHLITATGQRVTLRCSPRSGDLSVYWYQQSLDQGLQFLIQYYNGEERAKGNILERFSAQQFPDLHSELNLSSLELGDSALYFCASSPEGTSGSGETQYFGPGTRLLVL.

CDR3 sequence: CASSLEVGLGAAQYF. The CDR3 DNA follows: TGCGCCAGCAGCTTGGAAGTGGGTTTGGGGGCGGCCCAGTACTTC. The chain combines TRBV5-1 with TRBJ2-5; TRBD1 might be the D (6 bases). Trimming stripped 0 bases from V and 9 bases from J, with 18 bases between. CDR1 SGHRS and CDR2 YFSETQ come from the germline V gene. CDR3 length: 15 amino acids. Drawing the rest from reference TRBV5-1 and TRBJ2-5, the complete variable domain is KAGVTQTPRYLIKTRGQQVTLSCSPISGHRSVSWYQQTPGQGLQFLFEYFSETQRNKGNFPGRFSGRQFSNSRSEMNVSTLELGDSALYLCASSLEVGLGAAQYFGPGTRLLVL.

This clonotype showed up just once. The rearrangement uses TRBV25-1 and TRBJ1-2; TRBD1 might be the D (6 bases). Germline V CDR1 and CDR2: MGHDK, SYGVNS. V was shortened by 8 bases and J by 8 bases, with 15 bases between the two germline ends. The CDR3 consists of 12 residues. The CDR3 loop is CASERTVNGYTF. DNA for the CDR3: TGTGCCAGCGAAAGGACAGTAAACGGCTACACCTTC.

This clonotype has at least ten counts. The chain recombines TRBV7-9 with TRBJ2-2, with D tentatively TRBD1 (5 bases). Trimming took off 5 bases at V and 3 bases at J, with 13 bases between the two ends. The CDR3 has 15 amino acids. The germline gives CDR1 SEHNR, CDR2 FQNEAQ (reference sequence). The CDR3 bases are TGTGCCAGCAGCCCCCGCGAAGGGGACACCGGGGAGCTGTTTTTT. The encoded protein is CASSPREGDTGELFF.

This chain connects TRBV6-5 to TRBJ1-1; 8 bases align to TRBD1. The CDR3 covers 13 residues. After removal of 8 bases from V and 3 bases from J, the junction contained 5 bases not matched to a gene. Looked up from germline, CDR1 is MNHEY and CDR2 is SVGAGI. CDR3 loop: CASGRTGYTEAFF. CDR3 bases: TGTGCCAGCGGAAGGACAGGGTACACTGAAGCTTTCTTT.

This clonotype was counted many times. At one end the junction does not follow the germline gene, possibly because of a read error. The rearrangement uses TRBV2 and TRBJ1-6, with 7 positions matching TRBD1. The CDR3 covers 16 residues. CDR1 is SNHLY and CDR2 is FYNNEI in the germline V gene. In DNA, the CDR3 is TGCGCCAGCAGCCAAGACCCCGGGACAGCAAATTCACCCCTCCACTTT. This gives the protein CASSQDPGTANSPLHF.

This chain connects TRBV10-3 to TRBJ2-7; TRBD2 aligns across 12 bases. The V gene's germline CDR1 is ENHRY and CDR2 SYGVKD. There are 17 residues in the CDR3. V lost 4 bases, J lost 1 base, and 8 bases stayed unmatched. The CDR3 DNA reads as TGTGCCATCAGTGGAGCGACTAGCGGGAGAACTTCCTACGAGCAGTACTTC. It codes for CAISGATSGRTSYEQYF.

The chain couples TRBV29-1 to TRBJ2-7; D may be TRBD2 (6 bases). V lost 0 bases and J 4 bases, leaving 16 bases between the germline ends. Germline-derived CDR1 and CDR2 are SQVTM and ANQGSEA. CDR3 size: 15 residues. CDR3: CSVEDRGLSRYEQYF. CDR3 nucleotide sequence: TGCAGCGTTGAAGATCGTGGACTAAGCCGGTACGAGCAGTACTTC.

The table lists this clonotype with many counts. V usage is TRBV7-2 and J usage is TRBJ2-5; 10 nucleotides agree with TRBD2. The junction had 8 bases not matched to a gene; V was cut back by 5 bases and J by 5 bases. CDR1 SGHTA and CDR2 FQGNSA come from the germline V gene. The CDR3 spans 15 residues. The CDR3 coding sequence is TGTGCCAGCAGCCGAGAGCGGGGGGGATGGGAGACCCAGTACTTC. This translates into CASSRERGGWETQYF.

In the case of this clonotype: The DNA is left out, because the CDR3 cannot be placed on it with certainty; the CDR3 is given as TCRdb lists it. The chain is built from TRBV5-1 and TRBJ2-2; TRBD1 is the table's D call, not checked against the DNA. Inclusive of both ends, the CDR3 amounts to 21 amino acids. The germline gives CDR1 SGHRS, CDR2 YFSETQ. CDR3 residues: CASSFYICSARKTGNTGELFF.

In regard to this clonotype: No conserved phenylalanine or tryptophan ends this CDR3, so it is likely a read error. The chain has TRBV7-2 and TRBJ2-5, with TRBD2 identical over 10 bases. Germline-derived CDR1 and CDR2 are SGHTA and FQGNSA. This CDR3 has 20 amino acids. The V gene end was trimmed by 4 bases and the J gene end by 5 bases; junction bases not matched to a gene: 22. The CDR3 reads CASSWSTGASGSFRRETQYL. CDR3 bases: TGTGCCAGCAGCTGGTCCACGGGGGCTAGCGGGAGTTTTCGCAGGGAGACCCAGTACCTC.

Remarks on this clonotype: This may be a read error, as it is one base from a much larger clone. CDR3 DNA: TGCAGTGCTAAAGAACCAGTAACTAGCAATCAGCCCCAGCATTTT. Amino acids: CSAKEPVTSNQPQHF. The chain recombines TRBV20-1 with TRBJ1-5, with D unclear. V was trimmed by 4 bases and J by 0 bases, leaving 13 bases between them. Germline V gene lookup returns CDR1 DFQATT and CDR2 SNEGSKA (reference sequence). The CDR3 spans 15 residues.